The clone carrying this TCR beta chain was counted ten times or more. Antigen specificity is unknown. The data derive from a study of T-cell reconstitution after alpha-beta-depleted transplantation in children. Study results and caveats: It was newly produced T cells that mostly accounted for T-cell counts and diversity one year after transplant.

Unique molecular identifiers were built into the TCRbeta library. Each CDR3 protein gets one entry after TCRdb re-called the PCR reads with MiXCR. The table records 200,000 or so distinct CDR3 sequences, approximately 6.9% of them present only once. The sample here was PBMCs, taken before TCRalphabeta/CD19-depleted stem cell transplant. The TCR sequence derives from a boy between 2 and 10 years old with acute lymphoblastic leukemia, due to receive a stem cell transplant.

The CDR3 sequence: CSVEEEEGGPYEQYF. CDR3 nucleotides: TGCAGCGTTGAAGAAGAGGAGGGGGGGCCCTACGAGCAGTACTTC. J is TRBJ2-7 and V is TRBV29-1, with a tentative D call TRBD2 (7 bases). CDR1 and CDR2 from the germline V gene are SQVTM and ANQGSEA. There are 15 residues in the CDR3. Trimming left V 0 bases short and J 2 bases short, with 14 bases between.